The clone carrying this TCR beta chain was counted between two and nine times. What it recognizes is unknown. The data were obtained in a study of T-cell reconstitution after alpha-beta-depleted transplantation in children. Study observations and caveats: Counts and diversity of T cells one year after transplant came mostly from newly produced T cells. Roughly two months post-transplant, alpha-beta T cells reportedly originated from several hundred graft clones that had expanded.

V lost 0 bases to trimming and J lost 2 bases, with 10 bases between them. Germline V CDR1 and CDR2: SGDLS, YYNGEE. This CDR3 contains 15 residues. A library of TCRbeta sequences, prepared with unique molecular identifiers, was generated. One entry per CDR3 protein results from TCRdb running MiXCR on the PCR reads. The table lists fewer than 250,000 distinct CDR3 sequences, 6.5% to 10% of them singletons. This sequence was found in a male patient younger than 18 who had a stem cell transplant for acute lymphoblastic leukemia, so the T cells may come from the graft donor. The chain has TRBV9 and TRBJ2-3, with D hard to call. The source was PBMCs, mostly from graft donor cells, collected 180 days after TCRalphabeta/CD19-depleted stem cell transplant. CDR3 amino acids: CASSVEGQITDTQYF. In DNA form, the CDR3 reads TGTGCCAGCAGCGTAGAAGGGCAGATCACAGATACGCAGTATTTT.